A single sample gave rise to the 24 T cell receptor beta chains below, sequenced in a study of OX40 agonist ivuxolimab in advanced cancers. This table comes from immunoSEQ multiplex PCR, and its TCRdb copy is limited to in-frame clones, with some not included. This sample yields fewer than 85,000 clones, of which around four fifths are seen a single time; around 0.84% belongs to the top ten. Sequenced material: CD4+ or CD8+ T cells sorted from blood, taken in a trial of the OX40 agonist ivuxolimab. The receptors were sampled from an adult with an advanced solid tumor such as melanoma, head and neck, liver or kidney cancer.

The chain employs TRBV18 and TRBJ2-5; the D is unclear. Trimming removed 5 bases from V and 5 bases from J, with 9 bases in between. The CDR3 is made up of 12 amino acids. Germline V gives CDR1 KGHSH, CDR2 LQKENI. The CDR3 bases are TGTGCCAGCTCAGCCACTGGGGAGACCCAGTACTTC. It encodes CASSATGETQYF. Using reference TRBV18 and TRBJ2-5 for the parts outside the CDR3, the full variable domain is NAGVMQNPRHLVRRRGQEARLRCSPMKGHSHVYWYRQLPEEGLKFMVYLQKENIIDESGMPKERFSAEFPKEGPSILRIQQVVRGDSAAYFCASSATGETQYFGPGTRLLVL.

The chain is built from TRBV21-1 and TRBJ2-5; TRBD2 is the table's D call, not checked against the DNA. TRBV21-1 corresponds to a pseudogene. This CDR3 region has 13 residues. This CDR3 reads CASRREPVQTQYF. The CDR3 DNA follows: TGTGCCAGCCGGCGGGAACCTGTACAGACCCAGTACTTC.

V gene TRBV12-5 combines with J gene TRBJ2-7; D remains unclear. Trimming took 5 bases from V and 3 from J, leaving 14 bases between them. The CDR3 extends over 14 amino acids. In germline, CDR1 is LGHNT, CDR2 FRNRAP. The DNA for the CDR3 is TGTGCTAGTGGTCTCGGGTCTTCAGGCTACGAGCAGTACTTC. As protein: CASGLGSSGYEQYF.

The V call is TRBV14, the J call TRBJ1-5; TRBD1 might be the D (5 bases). Germline V gene lookup returns CDR1 SGHDN and CDR2 FVKESK. The CDR3 consists of 13 residues. V lost 0 bases, J lost 9 bases, and 9 bases lay in between. CDR3 region: CASSQDTGTPQHF. In DNA, the CDR3 is TGTGCCAGCAGCCAAGATACGGGGACGCCCCAGCATTTT.

The chain links TRBV10-3 to TRBJ1-6, with 8 bases that match TRBD1. This CDR3 comprises 14 residues. Trimming removed 4 bases from V and 10 bases from J; junction bases left unmatched: 6. Germline V gene lookup returns CDR1 ENHRY and CDR2 SYGVKD. Here the CDR3 reads CAISGTGLGSPLHF. CDR3 nucleotides: TGTGCCATCAGTGGGACAGGGTTAGGGTCACCCCTCCACTTT.

The rearrangement links TRBV5-1 to TRBJ2-3; 10 bases agree with TRBD2. Losses at the gene ends were 3 bases for V and 0 bases for J; bases not matched to a gene: 7. In germline, CDR1 is SGHRS, CDR2 YFSETQ. There are 17 residues in the CDR3. CDR3 bases: TGCGCCAGCAGCTCAAGCGGGGGGGCAATGAGCACAGATACGCAGTATTTT. Its translation: CASSSSGGAMSTDTQYF.

This chain links TRBV7-2 with TRBJ1-5; TRBD1 is a possible D gene (6 bases). Looked up from germline, CDR1 is SGHTA and CDR2 is FQGNSA. The CDR3 is 15 residues long. V was shortened by 4 bases and J by 3 bases, with 13 bases between the two germline ends. The CDR3 nucleotides are TGTGCCAGCAGCTCCGGGGGGGCATCCAATCAGCCCCAGCATTTT. It is translated as CASSSGGASNQPQHF.

V gene TRBV6-5 combines with J gene TRBJ1-1, with no clear D. This CDR3 region has 14 residues. The germline V gene has CDR1 MNHEY and CDR2 SVGAGI. Trimming pared 7 bases from V and 0 bases from J, leaving 12 bases between. CDR3 protein: CASTPPGLNTEAFF. The CDR3 nucleotides are TGTGCCAGCACCCCACCGGGCCTGAACACTGAAGCTTTCTTT.

The chain's CDR3 is CASSEGQSNSPLHF. DNA for the CDR3: TGTGCCAGCAGTGAAGGACAGTCTAATTCACCCCTCCACTTT. The J gene is TRBJ1-6, the V gene TRBV6-1; weak D call: TRBD1 (5 bases). The CDR3 has 14 residues. V was trimmed by 1 base and J by 6 bases, leaving 7 bases between them. Germline CDR1 and CDR2: MNHNS and SASEGT.

V is TRBV6-6 and J is TRBJ2-3; D gene ambiguous. V was trimmed by 4 bases and J by 4 bases, leaving 9 bases between them. The CDR3 length is 13 residues. Germline CDR1 is MNHNY and CDR2 is SVGAGI (reference sequence). CDR3 residues: CASSSPGADTQYF. The CDR3 DNA follows: TGTGCCAGCAGTTCCCCCGGCGCAGATACGCAGTATTTT.

This chain connects TRBV7-9 to TRBJ2-4; D possibly uses TRBD1 or TRBD2 (5 bases each). This CDR3 is built from 15 residues. Germline loops: CDR1 SEHNR, CDR2 FQNEAQ (reference sequence). V lost 5 bases and J 3 bases, leaving 14 bases between the germline ends. The CDR3 protein is CASSADGAGKNIQYF. CDR3 bases: TGTGCCAGCAGCGCCGACGGGGCGGGCAAAAACATTCAGTACTTC.

The CDR3 DNA sequence: TGTGCCAGCAGCTTAGCGGAGCAGGGGATTTACGAGCAGTACTTC. It codes for CASSLAEQGIYEQYF. The chain couples TRBV11-2 to TRBJ2-7; D might be TRBD1 (6 bases). Trimming removed 1 base from V and 4 bases from J, with 14 bases in between. Germline assignment: CDR1 SGHAT and CDR2 FQNNGV. The length of the CDR3 is 15 residues.

The chain links TRBV9 to TRBJ1-6, with D hard to call. Germline assignment: CDR1 SGDLS and CDR2 YYNGEE. V shed 4 bases and J shed 6 bases, with 14 bases lying between them. The length of the CDR3 is 15 residues. CDR3 amino acids: CASSPPGLTNSPLHF. In DNA, the CDR3 is TGTGCCAGCAGCCCCCCAGGACTGACTAATTCACCCCTCCACTTT.

The chain employs TRBV6-5 and TRBJ2-7, with 9 nucleotides matching TRBD1. Germline CDR1 reads MNHEY; CDR2 reads SVGAGI. V was pared by 1 base and J by 3 bases, with 1 base of the junction left unmatched. The CDR3 length is 14 residues. The CDR3: CASSYWTGVYEQYF. The CDR3 DNA follows: TGTGCCAGCAGTTACTGGACAGGGGTCTACGAGCAGTACTTC.

The CDR3 nucleotides read TGCGCCAGCAGCTTGGGAGTGACAGGGAACACTGAAGCTTTCTTT. Its translation is CASSLGVTGNTEAFF. V and J are TRBV5-1 and TRBJ1-1; D may be TRBD1 (6 bases). There are 15 residues in the CDR3. Germline CDR1 SGHRS, CDR2 YFSETQ. V lost 0 bases to trimming and J lost 1 base, with 10 bases between them.

The rearrangement uses TRBV7-9 and TRBJ2-7; D gene unclear. Trimming cost V 5 bases and J 1 base, with 9 bases left between them. The CDR3 covers 13 residues. CDR1 and CDR2 (germline): SEHNR, FQNEAQ (reference sequence). DNA of the CDR3: TGTGCCAGCAGCGTTCTAACATCCTACGAGCAGTACTTC. This codes for CASSVLTSYEQYF.

CDR3: CASSFLSAVIPYEQYF. The CDR3 DNA reads TGTGCCAGCAGTTTTCTTTCCGCGGTGATACCCTACGAGCAGTACTTC. V usage is TRBV6-5 and J usage is TRBJ2-7; the D is unclear. Deletions cut 4 bases from V and 2 bases from J, with 18 bases between. The CDR3 consists of 16 residues. CDR1 and CDR2 (germline): MNHEY, SVGAGI.

This clone was recorded a few times. V is TRBV6-4 and J is TRBJ2-3, with D maybe TRBD2 (6 bases). This CDR3 region has 15 residues. Germline CDR1 MRHNA, CDR2 SNTAGT. V was cut by 0 bases and J by 9 bases, with 16 bases left in between. The CDR3 here is CASSDSRGAPGTQYF. CDR3 coding DNA: TGTGCCAGCAGTGACTCGCGGGGTGCCCCAGGCACGCAGTATTTT.

This rearrangement joins TRBV6-5 to TRBJ1-4, with TRBD1 as a possible D gene (6 bases). From germline, CDR1 is MNHEY and CDR2 SVGAGI. V gave up 6 bases and J gave up 2 bases, with 13 bases separating them. CDR3 size: 15 residues. CDR3 residues: CASRPTGWTNEKLFF. The CDR3 DNA is TGTGCCAGCAGGCCCACAGGGTGGACTAATGAAAAACTGTTTTTT.

The chain uses TRBV18 and TRBJ1-1; a possible D gene is TRBD1 (5 bases). Germline CDR1 and CDR2: KGHSH and LQKENI. Trimming pared 3 bases from V and 0 bases from J, leaving 17 bases between. The CDR3 totals 17 residues. CDR3 in DNA: TGTGCCAGCTCACCTCAGGGAAGCGGGGCCATGAACACTGAAGCTTTCTTT. Amino acid sequence: CASSPQGSGAMNTEAFF. Full variable domain (missing parts from reference TRBV18 and TRBJ1-1): NAGVMQNPRHLVRRRGQEARLRCSPMKGHSHVYWYRQLPEEGLKFMVYLQKENIIDESGMPKERFSAEFPKEGPSILRIQQVVRGDSAAYFCASSPQGSGAMNTEAFFGQGTRLTVV.

This chain links TRBV4-2 with TRBJ2-3; D perhaps matches TRBD2 (6 bases). The V gene's germline CDR1 is LGHNA and CDR2 YNFKEQ. The CDR3 is 14 residues long. V was shortened by 0 bases and J by 6 bases, with 10 bases between the two germline ends. The CDR3 here is CASSQETGGDTQYF. CDR3 in DNA: TGTGCCAGCAGCCAAGAAACAGGAGGGGATACGCAGTATTTT.

The chain carries TRBV2 and TRBJ1-4; unclear D gene. The CDR3 sequence is 14 residues long. CDR1 SNHLY and CDR2 FYNNEI come from the germline V gene. V was shortened by 6 bases and J by 0 bases, with 8 bases between the two germline ends. This CDR3 is CASREFTTNEKLFF. The CDR3 DNA is TGTGCCAGCAGGGAATTCACAACTAATGAAAAACTGTTTTTT.

V usage is TRBV19 and J usage is TRBJ2-7; 8 nucleotides align to TRBD1. With V trimmed by 6 bases and J by 3 bases, 10 bases remained unmatched. Germline V gene lookup returns CDR1 LNHDA and CDR2 SQIVND (reference sequence). The CDR3 is 15 amino acids. CDR3 amino acids: CASSHKTGGLYEQYF. The CDR3, as DNA: TGTGCCAGTAGCCATAAAACAGGGGGTCTCTACGAGCAGTACTTC.

In its sample, this clone was seen a few times. The chain has TRBV19 and TRBJ1-1; D is unclear. Per the germline V gene, CDR1 is LNHDA and CDR2 is SQIVND (reference sequence). V was pared by 5 bases and J by 4 bases, with 14 bases between. The CDR3 length is 14 residues. CDR3 loop: CASSHISPATEAFF. For the CDR3, the DNA is TGTGCCAGTAGTCACATTAGTCCTGCCACTGAAGCTTTCTTT.